This TCR beta chain was identified in a study of cytotoxic CD8 clonotypes in ibrutinib-treated CLL. Study summary: The authors obtained response samples at a median of around 12 months of treatment, range 6 to 36.

Repertoires were generated with immunoSEQ multiplex PCR, while TCRdb's copy carries only in-frame clones and drops some. Of approximately 150,000 clones listed, roughly 90% are singletons. The CDR3 totals 16 residues. CDR1 is MNHEY, CDR2 SMNVEV, per germline (reference sequence). V was shortened by 8 bases and J by 6 bases, with 23 bases between the two germline ends. Broader study findings: A rise in clonality was seen at ibrutinib response, and a fall back toward baseline was seen at progression. Clonality measured at baseline exceeded age-matched healthy donors, tracking circulating CD8+ T-cell counts. Contraction or stability on treatment was seen for public clonotypes, which were uncommon.

Concerning this clone: Its antigen remains unidentified.

Sequencing used PBMCs, obtained at disease progression, from a patient treated with ibrutinib. The rearrangement links TRBV27 to TRBJ2-1; the D is unclear. This TCR came from a human donor with chronic lymphocytic leukemia. The CDR3 loop reads CASHLGLVEPPNEQFF. CDR3 bases: TGTGCCAGCCATTTAGGGTTGGTCGAACCCCCCAATGAGCAGTTCTTC.